Following are 32 T cell receptor beta chains from one sample sequenced in a study of regulatory T cells in long-lasting Graves disease. Time point here: persistent/refractory GD, antithyroid drugs over 5 years with positive TRAb. After RNA was extracted from PBMCs, the TCR library was made from it. Building of the TCR beta libraries involved iRepertoire HTBI primers and Arm-PCR of CDR3 regions. Using its own MiXCR run on the multiplex PCR reads, TCRdb lists one record per CDR3 protein. The sample has about 340,000 distinct CDR3 sequences, roughly a fifth seen once. Source: peripheral blood mononuclear cells (PBMCs), taken when the disease was refractory, from a patient treated with antithyroid drugs. The source is a female donor with Graves disease.

This clonotype appeared a few times. The chain couples TRBV5-6 to TRBJ1-4; D is ambiguous. From germline, CDR1 is SGHDT and CDR2 YYEEEE. Trimming shortened V by 1 base and J by 15 bases, and 16 bases separated the two germline ends. The CDR3 has 13 residues. CDR3 nucleotides: TGTGCCAGCAGCTTGATGCGAGTAAATTCGGTGTTTTTT. It yields the protein CASSLMRVNSVFF.

This clonotype has ten or more counts. This chain connects TRBV11-2 to TRBJ2-5; D is possibly TRBD2 (7 bases). Trimming stripped 4 bases from V and 4 bases from J, with 13 bases between. CDR3 length equals 14 residues. Looked up from germline, CDR1 is SGHAT and CDR2 is FQNNGV. The CDR3 sequence is CASSYQGRAETQYF. In DNA form, the CDR3 reads TGTGCCAGCAGCTACCAGGGGAGGGCAGAGACCCAGTACTTC.

The sample holds a few counts of this clonotype. The chain uses TRBV19 and TRBJ1-1; a weak D match, TRBD1 (6 bases). V was clipped by 7 bases and J by 3 bases, with 12 bases between them. This CDR3 is 13 amino acids long. The germline CDR1 and CDR2 sequences are LNHDA and SQIVND (reference sequence). This chain's CDR3 is CASTRGPHTEAFF. CDR3 bases: TGTGCCAGTACTCGGGGGCCACACACTGAAGCTTTCTTT.

In its sample, this clonotype was seen a few times. This rearrangement joins TRBV20-1 to TRBJ1-2, with 7 positions matching TRBD1. The germline V gene has CDR1 DFQATT and CDR2 SNEGSKA (reference sequence). With 1 base clipped from V and 4 bases from J, the junction kept 9 bases outside the gene matches. The CDR3 consists of 15 residues. The CDR3 nucleotides are TGCAGTGCTAGAGCCCAGACAGGGATTCGCTATGGCTACACCTTC. Protein: CSARAQTGIRYGYTF.

There are a few counts of this clonotype. The chain employs TRBV5-1 and TRBJ1-4; D may be TRBD1 (6 bases). Germline V gene lookup returns CDR1 SGHRS and CDR2 YFSETQ. V lost 0 bases and J 4 bases, leaving 13 bases between the germline ends. This CDR3 has 16 residues. CDR3 in DNA: TGCGCCAGCAGCTTGGGAGGACAGCTTTTTAATGAAAAACTGTTTTTT. Translation gives CASSLGGQLFNEKLFF. The full variable domain, completed using reference TRBV5-1 and TRBJ1-4, is KAGVTQTPRYLIKTRGQQVTLSCSPISGHRSVSWYQQTPGQGLQFLFEYFSETQRNKGNFPGRFSGRQFSNSRSEMNVSTLELGDSALYLCASSLGGQLFNEKLFFGSGTQLSVL.

The table lists this clonotype with many counts. The chain employs TRBV7-2 and TRBJ2-5, with 12 bases fitting TRBD1. This CDR3 comprises 16 residues. V gave up 3 bases and J gave up 5 bases; unmatched junction bases: 7. From germline, CDR1 is SGHTA and CDR2 FQGNSA. The CDR3 spells CASSLYRGQGAETQYF. DNA for the CDR3: TGTGCCAGCAGCTTGTACAGGGGACAGGGGGCTGAGACCCAGTACTTC.

This clonotype has a count of ten or more. The chain links TRBV7-9 to TRBJ2-5; 10 positions match TRBD1. The germline CDR1 and CDR2 sequences are SEHNR and FQNEAQ (reference sequence). After removal of 0 bases from V and 4 bases from J, the junction contained 2 bases not matched to a gene. The CDR3 totals 15 residues. The CDR3 nucleotides read TGTGCCAGCAGCTTAGCGAGGACAGGGGGAGAGACCCAGTACTTC. This sequence encodes CASSLARTGGETQYF.

This clonotype was counted ten times or more. V is TRBV12-3 or TRBV12-4 and J is TRBJ1-1; 8 bases line up with TRBD1. The CDR3 extends over 15 amino acids. Losses at the gene ends were 0 bases for V and 6 bases for J; bases not matched to a gene: 6. CDR3 DNA sequence: TGTGCCAGCAGTTTAGCGCTGACAGGGGACCCTGAAGCTTTCTTT. Translation gives CASSLALTGDPEAFF.

This clonotype was detected ten times or more. The genes are TRBV10-3 and TRBJ2-5; the match to TRBD1 covers 8 bases. With V trimmed by 6 bases and J by 4 bases, 13 bases remained unmatched. The germline V gene encodes CDR1 ENHRY and CDR2 SYGVKD. This CDR3 contains 16 residues. The CDR3 here is CAISPFSGTGVETQYF. CDR3 coding DNA: TGTGCCATCAGCCCCTTTTCCGGGACAGGAGTAGAGACCCAGTACTTC.

The table lists this clonotype with many counts. This chain joins TRBV3-1 and TRBJ1-1; no firm D call. Germline lookup yields CDR1 LGHDT and CDR2 YNNKEL (reference sequence). The CDR3 is 13 amino acids. The V and J ends lost 9 bases and 0 bases respectively, with 11 bases between them. CDR3 sequence (DNA): TGTGCCAGTAGAGGGATTTTGAACACTGAAGCTTTCTTT. Its protein product is CASRGILNTEAFF.

This clonotype was seen a few times. The chain has TRBV30 and TRBJ2-7; a possible D gene is TRBD1 (6 bases). This CDR3 is built from 15 residues. In germline, CDR1 is GTSNPN, CDR2 SVGIG (reference sequence). V lost 0 bases and J lost 2, with 14 bases in between. The chain's CDR3 is CAWSVEGGIPYEQYF. The CDR3, as DNA: TGTGCCTGGAGTGTGGAAGGGGGAATTCCCTACGAGCAGTACTTC.

This clonotype was seen more than once but under ten times. The rearrangement links TRBV7-3 to TRBJ2-3; 9 bases line up with TRBD2. J gave up 1 base and V 4 bases, and 6 bases lay outside the gene matches. CDR1 and CDR2 from the germline V gene are SGHTA and FQGTGA. The CDR3 extends over 16 amino acids. This CDR3 reads CASSSHSGSGTDTQYF. The CDR3 DNA is TGTGCCAGCAGCTCCCATAGCGGGAGTGGCACAGATACGCAGTATTTT.

V usage is TRBV18 and J usage is TRBJ2-3; D is undetermined. The CDR3 is made up of 14 amino acids. Trimming pared 0 bases from V and 3 bases from J, leaving 7 bases between. CDR1 is KGHSH and CDR2 is LQKENI in the germline V gene. The CDR3 sequence is CASSPPAATDTQYF. In DNA form, the CDR3 reads TGTGCCAGCTCACCACCCGCGGCGACAGATACGCAGTATTTT.

V is TRBV6-5 and J is TRBJ1-5; TRBD1 is a possible D gene (6 bases). The CDR3 sequence is 16 residues long. V was shortened by 4 bases and J by 3 bases, with 16 bases between the two germline ends. The germline V gene encodes CDR1 MNHEY and CDR2 SVGAGI. CDR3 DNA sequence: TGTGCCAGCAGTTCGCCCCTAGGGGGGAACAATCAGCCCCAGCATTTT. It codes for CASSSPLGGNNQPQHF.

The chain is built from TRBV4-3 and TRBJ1-6; D gene unclear. Trimming stripped 0 bases from V and 8 bases from J, with 11 bases between. CDR1 is LGHNA, CDR2 YSLEER, per germline. The CDR3 runs to 15 residues. In DNA form, the CDR3 reads TGCGCCAGCAGCCAAGATAGACGGAACCATTCACCCCTCCACTTT. Encoded protein: CASSQDRRNHSPLHF.

Many counts were recorded for this clonotype. The J gene is TRBJ2-5, the V gene TRBV7-9; TRBD2 might be the D (5 bases). Per the germline V gene, CDR1 is SEHNR and CDR2 is FQNEAQ (reference sequence). V was clipped by 8 bases and J by 5 bases, with 9 bases between them. CDR3 length: 11 residues. In DNA form, the CDR3 reads TGTGCCAGCTGCGGGTTCGAGACCCAGTACTTC. This translates into CASCGFETQYF.

This clonotype was observed a handful of times. CDR3 region: CASSWETGPSKQYF. CDR3 sequence (DNA): TGTGCCAGCAGTTGGGAAACCGGGCCCTCGAAGCAGTACTTC. This chain links TRBV13 with TRBJ2-7; D gene ambiguous. V was cut by 6 bases and J by 8 bases, with 20 bases left in between. The CDR3 runs 14 residues. Germline values: CDR1 PRHDT, CDR2 FYEKMQ (reference sequence).

This clonotype came up a few times. This rearrangement joins TRBV6-1 to TRBJ1-6; D is possibly TRBD1 (5 bases). The CDR3 has 15 residues. The V end lost 4 bases, the J end lost 6 bases, and 13 bases lay between the germline ends. Germline CDR1 and CDR2: MNHNS and SASEGT. The CDR3 DNA sequence: TGTGCCAGCAGTGTCGTACCGGGGGTTAATTCACCCCTCCACTTT. It codes for CASSVVPGVNSPLHF.

This clonotype has a count of ten or more. This chain connects TRBV12-3 or TRBV12-4 to TRBJ1-4, with TRBD1 identical over 7 bases. The trim removed 4 bases at V and 0 bases at J, leaving 2 bases unmatched. This CDR3 spans 15 amino acids. CDR3 sequence (DNA): TGTGCCAGCAGTTATCAGGGGGCAACTAATGAAAAACTGTTTTTT. Translation gives CASSYQGATNEKLFF.

V usage is TRBV6-2 or TRBV6-3 and J usage is TRBJ2-5; 7 bases fit TRBD2. The junction had 7 bases not matched to a gene; V was cut back by 4 bases and J by 5 bases. The CDR3 extends over 14 amino acids. In germline, CDR1 is MNHEY, CDR2 SVGEGT. CDR3 protein: CASSWEGKRETQYF. CDR3 nucleotide sequence: TGTGCCAGCAGTTGGGAGGGGAAACGGGAGACCCAGTACTTC.

This rearrangement joins TRBV11-2 to TRBJ1-1, with no clear D. Deletions cut 2 bases from V and 5 bases from J, with 6 bases between. The CDR3 contains 12 residues. Germline CDR1 SGHAT, CDR2 FQNNGV. The CDR3 loop reads CASSLMRTEAFF. In DNA, the CDR3 is TGTGCCAGCAGCTTAATGAGGACTGAAGCTTTCTTT.

This clonotype occurred many times. The chain joins TRBV2 to TRBJ2-7; TRBD1 matches at 10 bases. Germline-derived CDR1 and CDR2 are SNHLY and FYNNEI. CDR3 length: 15 amino acids. V lost 1 base and J lost 0; bases outside the gene matches: 0. CDR3 in amino acids: CASSEGDRGSYEQYF. CDR3 DNA: TGTGCCAGCAGTGAAGGGGACAGGGGCTCCTACGAGCAGTACTTC.

Turning to this clonotype: This clone may be a read error of a much larger clone one base away. The V call is TRBV27, the J call TRBJ1-2, with 7 nucleotides matching TRBD1. Germline assignment: CDR1 MNHEY and CDR2 SMNVEV (reference sequence). There are 14 residues in the CDR3. Here the CDR3 reads CASSLRTGNYGHTF. CDR3 DNA: TGTGCCAGCAGTCTTCGGACAGGAAACTATGGCCACACCTTC.

This chain uses TRBV29-1 with TRBJ1-3; D unresolved. CDR1 is SQVTM, CDR2 ANQGSEA, per germline. The CDR3 consists of 15 residues. With 5 bases removed from V and 0 bases from J, the gap between germline ends came to 14 bases. As DNA, the CDR3 is TGCAGCGTTACCACGACTGTAAGCTCTGGAAACACCATATATTTT. It encodes CSVTTTVSSGNTIYF.

The chain joins TRBV2 to TRBJ1-6; D might be TRBD1 (6 bases). Germline lookup yields CDR1 SNHLY and CDR2 FYNNEI. V lost 1 base and J lost 6, with 10 bases in between. This CDR3 contains 15 residues. DNA for the CDR3: TGTGCCAGCAGTGAAGGGCAGGGGACTAATTCACCCCTCCACTTT. Translation gives CASSEGQGTNSPLHF.

The chain is built from TRBV2 and TRBJ2-5; TRBD1 might be the D (5 bases). The V gene lost 7 bases and the J gene lost 1 base, with 16 bases spanning the gap. Germline V gene sequence: CDR1 SNHLY, CDR2 FYNNEI. This CDR3 is 15 amino acids long. CDR3 sequence reads: CASTYRGTTQETQYF. The CDR3 nucleotides are TGTGCCAGCACGTATAGGGGAACCACCCAAGAGACCCAGTACTTC.

This clonotype was counted many times. The V and J genes are TRBV6-1 and TRBJ2-7; TRBD2 aligns across 8 bases. CDR1 and CDR2 from the germline V gene are MNHNS and SASEGT. There are 14 residues in the CDR3. With 8 bases clipped from V and 0 bases from J, the junction kept 6 bases outside the gene matches. The DNA for the CDR3 is TGTGCCAGCGGGGACGGGGGGGGCTCCTACGAGCAGTACTTC. This encodes CASGDGGGSYEQYF.

This clonotype was recorded a few times. CDR3: CASSTKTGGWETQYF. The CDR3 nucleotides are TGCGCCAGCAGCACGAAGACAGGGGGCTGGGAGACCCAGTACTTC. The chain employs TRBV5-1 and TRBJ2-5; 10 nucleotides align to TRBD1. Germline V gene lookup returns CDR1 SGHRS and CDR2 YFSETQ. The ends lost 4 bases at V and 5 bases at J; junction bases unmatched: 8. The CDR3 consists of 15 residues.

About this clonotype itself: A much larger clone lies one base from this, so it may be a read error. The chain couples TRBV29-1 to TRBJ1-1; the D gene is possibly TRBD1 (5 bases). This CDR3 is 14 amino acids long. The ends were cut back, 6 bases at V and 2 bases at J, with 16 bases in the middle. Germline CDR1 reads SQVTM; CDR2 reads ANQGSEA. DNA of the CDR3: TGCAGCGTCCGCCTTTTTGACAGTAACACTGAAGCTTTCTTT. It translates to CSVRLFDSNTEAFF.

This clonotype was picked up many times. The genes are TRBV28 and TRBJ1-2; D remains unclear. CDR1 is MDHEN, CDR2 SYDVKM, per germline. The CDR3 covers 13 residues. The V end was cut by 2 bases, the J end by 7 bases, with 11 bases between. The CDR3 region is CASSLTPTTGYTF. The DNA for the CDR3 is TGTGCCAGCAGTTTAACCCCGACTACTGGCTACACCTTC.

V gene TRBV19 combines with J gene TRBJ1-2, with TRBD1 identical over 7 bases. The germline V gene encodes CDR1 LNHDA and CDR2 SQIVND (reference sequence). The V gene end was trimmed by 4 bases and the J gene end by 3 bases; junction bases not matched to a gene: 8. This CDR3 region has 15 residues. The CDR3 sequence: CASSRQGSMDYGYTF. The CDR3 DNA is TGTGCCAGTAGTAGACAGGGTTCGATGGACTATGGCTACACCTTC.

Many counts were recorded for this clonotype. This chain joins TRBV2 and TRBJ1-1; D unresolved. Trimming removed 6 bases at V and 4 bases at J, with 6 bases between. The CDR3 runs 11 residues. Germline CDR1 reads SNHLY; CDR2 reads FYNNEI. CDR3 residues: CASRTITEAFF. CDR3 DNA: TGTGCCAGCAGGACGATCACTGAAGCTTTCTTT.